One and the same sample provided the 10 T cell receptor beta chains below, sequenced in a study of identifying expanded T cells in peripheral blood. TCRdb's table, derived via immunoSEQ multiplex PCR, lists solely in-frame clones and lacks some. Of 90,000 or so clones listed, about 86% are singletons. Sequenced input: blood. All receptors come from a person aged 18 to 69 in good health.

This chain connects TRBV19 to TRBJ2-1, with a tentative D call TRBD2 (6 bases). Germline V gene data show CDR1 as LNHDA and CDR2 as SQIVND (reference sequence). V was clipped by 4 bases and J by 6 bases, with 13 bases between them. This CDR3 has 14 amino acids. CDR3 sequence reads: CASSTRDFLNEQFF. For the CDR3, the DNA is TGTGCCAGTAGTACCAGGGACTTCCTCAATGAGCAGTTCTTC.

The V and J genes are TRBV4-3 and TRBJ1-1; D call uncertain. CDR3 size: 13 residues. The V gene's germline CDR1 is LGHNA and CDR2 YSLEER. Trimming stripped 0 bases from V and 11 bases from J, with 13 bases between. The CDR3 here is CASSQDIPGKAFF. The CDR3 coding sequence is TGCGCCAGCAGCCAAGATATCCCCGGGAAGGCTTTCTTT.

This chain links TRBV14 with TRBJ2-6; no clear D. CDR3 length: 15 residues. The V and J ends lost 4 bases and 1 base respectively, with 8 bases between them. Germline CDR1 SGHDN, CDR2 FVKESK. The CDR3, as DNA: TGTGCCAGCAGCCGCAGTGAGTCTGGGGCCAACGTCCTGACTTTC. Its protein product is CASSRSESGANVLTF.

The V call is TRBV2, the J call TRBJ2-2; D gene unclear. V was pared by 8 bases and J by 4 bases, with 8 bases between. CDR1 SNHLY and CDR2 FYNNEI come from the germline V gene. CDR3 length: 12 amino acids. CDR3 nucleotides: TGTGCCAGCTTGACACTCACCGGGGAGCTGTTTTTT. Its protein product is CASLTLTGELFF.

Only one count was recorded for this clone. V usage is TRBV4-1 and J usage is TRBJ1-5, with D uncertain. The length of the CDR3 is 17 residues. Deletions cut 2 bases from V and 7 bases from J, with 21 bases between. CDR1 and CDR2 from the germline V gene are MGHRA and YSYEKL. The CDR3 DNA sequence: TGCGCCAGCAGCCAATTTCTAGATTTATCGACCAACCAGCCCCAGCATTTT. This translates into CASSQFLDLSTNQPQHF.

The rearrangement links TRBV5-1 to TRBJ2-5; 8 nucleotides agree with TRBD1. Trimming removed 1 base from V and 5 bases from J; junction bases left unmatched: 7. The CDR3 sequence is 15 residues long. From germline, CDR1 is SGHRS and CDR2 YFSETQ. CDR3 coding DNA: TGCGCCAGCAGCTTGAGCTGGTCAGGGGGCGAGACCCAGTACTTC. The encoded protein is CASSLSWSGGETQYF.

The chain combines TRBV7-9 with TRBJ2-2; 9 bases are a match to TRBD2. Germline V CDR1 and CDR2: SEHNR, FQNEAQ (reference sequence). Germline trimming cut 4 bases from V and 4 bases from J; bases unmatched to any gene: 7. This CDR3 is built from 16 residues. CDR3 protein: CASSSLAGERTGELFF. In nucleotides, the CDR3 is TGTGCCAGCAGCTCATTAGCGGGGGAACGCACCGGGGAGCTGTTTTTT.

The chain carries TRBV12-2 and TRBJ2-5; the table names TRBD2, a call not compared with the DNA. TRBV12-2 has pseudogene status. The CDR3 has 18 amino acids. CDR3 DNA: TGTGCAAGTCGCTTCCGGGGAACAGAAAACCTATACCAAGAGACCCAGTACTTC. This translates into CASRFRGTENLYQETQYF.

This clone showed up just a few times. The J gene is TRBJ2-7, the V gene TRBV7-9; 9 nucleotides align to TRBD1. With 5 bases clipped from V and 3 bases from J, the junction kept 5 bases outside the gene matches. Germline loops: CDR1 SEHNR, CDR2 FQNEAQ (reference sequence). CDR3 length: 14 amino acids. CDR3 nucleotide sequence: TGTGCCAGCAGCCCGGACAGGGGCCGCTACGAGCAGTACTTC. Its protein is CASSPDRGRYEQYF.

The rearrangement uses TRBV9 and TRBJ2-3, with D hard to call. The CDR3 sequence is 15 residues long. The germline CDR1 and CDR2 sequences are SGDLS and YYNGEE. V shed 0 bases and J shed 1 base, with 9 bases lying between them. CDR3 sequence reads: CASSVGGSGTDTQYF. Written as DNA, the CDR3 is TGTGCCAGCAGCGTAGGCGGTTCGGGCACAGATACGCAGTATTTT.